This TCR beta chain was profiled in a study of blood T cell repertoires in COVID-19 (dated by TCRdb to 2020 to 2021). In terms of the full investigation: Collaborator samples came from the United States, Italy and Spain and covered acute and convalescent phases of COVID-19. Where HLA class I and class II types were available, the types were taken from metadata supplied by the sample provider, not from assay-based typing. The material from the prospective study consisted of cDNA or gDNA derived from T cells, B-cell-depleted T cells, or PBMCs. Samples were obtained from the ongoing ImmuneRACE study (first 160 participants) and from about 1,300 subjects provided by 6 global collaborators. The repertoires were made available in a free public database intended to serve as a resource for research on the immune response to SARS-CoV-2. Nearly every sample came with metadata listing a de-identified subject ID, COVID-19 status, age in years and sex. Subjects who had been exposed to COVID-19, were actively infected with it, or had recovered from it provided the deeply sampled blood TCRbeta repertoires that made up the dataset.

In the prospective study, participants were about 18 to 100 years old, resided in fewer than 25 geographic areas of the United States, and were enrolled through a virtual design. To assign participants to cohorts, the prospective study relied on clinical history that participants themselves reported in a screening survey and a study questionnaire. In the prospective study, mobile phlebotomists collected whole blood, serum and a nasopharyngeal or oropharyngeal swab from each participant. Prospective study participants could optionally give additional blood draws and questionnaires over an approximately 2-month period. Before DNA extraction, blood samples from the prospective study were shipped at room temperature or frozen. Broad study findings and their caveats: Clinical and demographic metadata were provided uncurated, with the amount varying by source and participant.

TCRbeta CDR3 regions were amplified from genomic DNA using the immunoSEQ Assay, a bias-controlled multiplex PCR. The study's processing was this. The number of nucleated cells in each sample was estimated from the amplification of reference gene primers within the assay. To quantify the absolute abundance of each unique TCRbeta CDR3 rearrangement, sequence reads were collapsed and filtered. For each sample, productive Simpson clonality was calculated as the square root of Simpson's diversity index across productive rearrangements. TCRdb retrieved this table from immuneACCESS and kept in-frame rearrangements only. Not all clones are present; in checked studies, unresolved V genes account for under half, and no reason is known for the remainder. D and trimming come from the DNA, and the V and J calls and clone size come from that table. This sample holds under 300,000 clones; roughly 90% were observed only once. The top ten hold around 6% of the sample.

As regards this clone: Its antigen is still unknown. Base-call qualities are not available, and no considerably larger clone is one nucleotide away.

The sample consisted of PBMCs or T cells enriched from blood (not recorded which). This clonotype was obtained from a woman younger than 45 with acute COVID-19.

The CDR3 is CASSLRAPGQGSNEQFF. The sequenced DNA: TGTGCCAGCAGCTTGCGCGCGCCGGGACAGGGTTCTAATGAGCAGTTCTTC. The rearrangement combines TRBV7-6 with TRBJ2-1, with 9 bases in between that match TRBD1. The germline V gene encodes CDR1 SGHVS and CDR2 FNYEAQ. The CDR3 starts with the cysteine, ends with the phenylalanine, and has 17 residues. Solely the CDR3 DNA is kept, with 51 bases framed from the first base. Unmatched junction bases come to 13, with V trimmed by 3 bases and J by 7 bases.